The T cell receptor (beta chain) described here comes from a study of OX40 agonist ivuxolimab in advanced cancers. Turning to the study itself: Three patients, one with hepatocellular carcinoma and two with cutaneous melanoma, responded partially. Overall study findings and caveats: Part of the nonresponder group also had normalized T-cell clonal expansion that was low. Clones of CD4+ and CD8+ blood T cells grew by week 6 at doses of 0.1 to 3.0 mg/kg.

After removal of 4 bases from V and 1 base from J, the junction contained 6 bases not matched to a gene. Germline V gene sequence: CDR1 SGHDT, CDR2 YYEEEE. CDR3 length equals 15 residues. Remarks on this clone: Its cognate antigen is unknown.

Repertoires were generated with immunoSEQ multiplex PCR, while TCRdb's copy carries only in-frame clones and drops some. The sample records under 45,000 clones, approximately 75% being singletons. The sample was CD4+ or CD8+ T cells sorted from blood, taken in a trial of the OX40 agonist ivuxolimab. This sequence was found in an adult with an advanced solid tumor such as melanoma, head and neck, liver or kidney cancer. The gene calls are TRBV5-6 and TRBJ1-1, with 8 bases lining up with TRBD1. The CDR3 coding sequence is TGTGCCAGCAGCACTACCACAGGGGGGAACACTGAAGCTTTCTTT. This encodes CASSTTTGGNTEAFF.